The clone carrying this T cell receptor beta chain was found a few times. Its matching antigen is unknown. After template switching added a universal primer site, the resulting cDNA carried unique molecular identifiers. TCRdb analysed the 5' RACE reads with MiXCR anew, one entry per CDR3 protein. The top ten hold 10% to 15% of the sample, which has approximately 410,000 distinct CDR3 sequences, less than 20% seen once. This entry comes from a study of identical twins. General study results and limits: Sequences that were out-of-frame, alpha and twin-shared displayed an excess of low generation probability.

The CDR3 extends over 15 amino acids. Germline trimming cut 6 bases from V and 2 bases from J; bases unmatched to any gene: 7. The rearrangement uses TRBV12-3 or TRBV12-4 and TRBJ2-1; 7 nucleotides agree with TRBD1. Sequencing used naive T cells sorted from blood. This receptor was obtained from a man over 45 in good health. The CDR3 loop is CASSPHRGPYNEQFF. The CDR3 DNA reads TGTGCCAGCAGCCCCCACAGGGGACCCTACAATGAGCAGTTCTTC.